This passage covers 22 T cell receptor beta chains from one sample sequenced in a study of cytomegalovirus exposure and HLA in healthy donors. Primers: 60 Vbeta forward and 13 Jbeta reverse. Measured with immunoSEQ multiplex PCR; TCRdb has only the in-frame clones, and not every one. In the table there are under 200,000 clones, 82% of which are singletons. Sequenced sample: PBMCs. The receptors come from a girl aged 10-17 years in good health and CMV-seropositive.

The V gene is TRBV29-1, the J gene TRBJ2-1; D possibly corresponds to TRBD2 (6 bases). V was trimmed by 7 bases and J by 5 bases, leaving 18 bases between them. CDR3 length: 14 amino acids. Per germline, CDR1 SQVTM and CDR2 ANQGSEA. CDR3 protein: CSGGGRGFHNEQFF. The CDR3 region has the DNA TGCAGCGGGGGAGGACGGGGTTTTCACAATGAGCAGTTCTTC.

The DNA for the CDR3 is TGCGCCAGCAGTCTAATTGCAGGGCCGACTGGAAACACCATATATTTT. Its protein product is CASSLIAGPTGNTIYF. This chain connects TRBV23-1 to TRBJ1-3; possibly TRBD1 for D (5 bases). TRBV23-1 is an ORF, and what it does is uncertain. The germline V and J ends were trimmed by 4 bases and 2 bases, with 15 bases remaining between them. The CDR3 has 16 amino acids.

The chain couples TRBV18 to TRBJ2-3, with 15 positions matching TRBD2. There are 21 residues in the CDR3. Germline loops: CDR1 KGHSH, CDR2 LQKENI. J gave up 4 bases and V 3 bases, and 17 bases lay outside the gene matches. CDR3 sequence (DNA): TGTGCCAGCTCACCGACGAAAGGACAGACGGGACTAGCGGGAGGCGCAGATACGCAGTATTTT. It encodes CASSPTKGQTGLAGGADTQYF.

CDR3 bases: TGTGCCAGCAGCCTAAGACTCGATTCAGTCAATGAGCAGTTCTTC. Translating gives CASSLRLDSVNEQFF. V usage is TRBV7-9 and J usage is TRBJ2-1; D gene uncertain. Germline CDR1 reads SEHNR; CDR2 reads FQNEAQ (reference sequence). Trimming took off 5 bases at V and 6 bases at J, with 17 bases between the two ends. The CDR3 consists of 15 residues.

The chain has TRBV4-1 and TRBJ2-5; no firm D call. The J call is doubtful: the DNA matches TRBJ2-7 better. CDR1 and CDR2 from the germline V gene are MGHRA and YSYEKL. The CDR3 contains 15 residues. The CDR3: CASSPIQAVDYEQYF. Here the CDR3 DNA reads TGCGCCAGCAGCCCGATTCAGGCAGTAGACTACGAGCAGTACTTC.

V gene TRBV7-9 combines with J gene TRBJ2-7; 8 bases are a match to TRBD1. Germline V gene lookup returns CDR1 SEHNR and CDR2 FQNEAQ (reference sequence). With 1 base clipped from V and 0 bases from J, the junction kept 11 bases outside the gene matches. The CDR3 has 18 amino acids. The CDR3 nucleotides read TGTGCCAGCAGCTTAGACCCATTCCGGGACAGGAGCTCCTACGAGCAGTACTTC. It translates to CASSLDPFRDRSSYEQYF. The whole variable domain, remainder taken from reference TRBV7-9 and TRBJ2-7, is DTGVSQNPRHKITKRGQNVTFRCDPISEHNRLYWYRQTLGQGPEFLTYFQNEAQLEKSRLLSDRFSAERPKGSFSTLEIQRTEQGDSAMYLCASSLDPFRDRSSYEQYFGPGTRLTVT.

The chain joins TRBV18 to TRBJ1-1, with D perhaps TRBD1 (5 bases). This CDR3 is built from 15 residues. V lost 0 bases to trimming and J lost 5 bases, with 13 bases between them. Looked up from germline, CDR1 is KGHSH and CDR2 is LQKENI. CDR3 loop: CASSPPVAGMTEAFF. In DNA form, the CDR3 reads TGTGCCAGCTCACCACCCGTGGCAGGGATGACTGAAGCTTTCTTT.

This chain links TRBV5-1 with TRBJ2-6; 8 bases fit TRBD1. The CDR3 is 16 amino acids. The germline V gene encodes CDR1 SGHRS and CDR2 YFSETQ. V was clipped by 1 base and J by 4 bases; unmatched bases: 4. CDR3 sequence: CASSLTGGIGANVLTF. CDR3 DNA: TGCGCCAGCAGCTTGACAGGGGGTATAGGGGCCAACGTCCTGACTTTC.

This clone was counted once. DNA for the CDR3: TGTGCCAGCAGTTTGAGGCGGGGGCACCAAGAGACCCAGTACTTC. Amino acid sequence: CASSLRRGHQETQYF. The chain carries TRBV27 and TRBJ2-5, with a weak D call TRBD2 (7 bases). The CDR3 consists of 15 residues. Germline assignment: CDR1 MNHEY and CDR2 SMNVEV (reference sequence). With 3 bases removed from V and 0 bases from J, the gap between germline ends came to 11 bases.

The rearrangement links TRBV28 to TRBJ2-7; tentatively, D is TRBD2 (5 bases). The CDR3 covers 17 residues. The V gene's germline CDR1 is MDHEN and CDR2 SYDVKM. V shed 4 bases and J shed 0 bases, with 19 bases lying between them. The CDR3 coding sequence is TGTGCCAGCAGTTCGGCGGGCCCGAAAGGACGCTCCTACGAGCAGTACTTC. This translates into CASSSAGPKGRSYEQYF.

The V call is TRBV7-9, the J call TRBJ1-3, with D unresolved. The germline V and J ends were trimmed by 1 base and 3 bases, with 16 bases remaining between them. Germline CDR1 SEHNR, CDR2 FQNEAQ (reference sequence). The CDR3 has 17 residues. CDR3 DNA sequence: TGTGCCAGCAGCTTAGATCGGGTAAAGTTGGATGGAAACACCATATATTTT. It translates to CASSLDRVKLDGNTIYF. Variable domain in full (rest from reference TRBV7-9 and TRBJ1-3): DTGVSQNPRHKITKRGQNVTFRCDPISEHNRLYWYRQTLGQGPEFLTYFQNEAQLEKSRLLSDRFSAERPKGSFSTLEIQRTEQGDSAMYLCASSLDRVKLDGNTIYFGEGSWLTVV.

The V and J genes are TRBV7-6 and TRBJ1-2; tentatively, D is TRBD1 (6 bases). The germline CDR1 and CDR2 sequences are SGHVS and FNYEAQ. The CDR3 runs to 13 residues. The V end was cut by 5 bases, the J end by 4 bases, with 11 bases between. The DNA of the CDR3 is TGTGCCAGCAGCGCCACAGGGACCTATGGCTACACCTTC. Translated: CASSATGTYGYTF.

This CDR3 is CASSEQGYEQYF. For the CDR3, the DNA is TGTGCCAGCAGTGAACAGGGATACGAGCAGTACTTC. V is TRBV6-1 and J is TRBJ2-7, with TRBD1 as a possible D gene (5 bases). The germline V and J ends were trimmed by 2 bases and 4 bases, with 6 bases remaining between them. Germline loops: CDR1 MNHNS, CDR2 SASEGT. The CDR3 is made up of 12 amino acids.

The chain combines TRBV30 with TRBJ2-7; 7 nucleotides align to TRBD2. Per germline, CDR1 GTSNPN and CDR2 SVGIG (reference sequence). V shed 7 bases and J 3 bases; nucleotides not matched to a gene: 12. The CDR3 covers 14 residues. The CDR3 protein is CASSPTTGGYEQYF. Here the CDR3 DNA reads TGTGCCTCATCCCCTACGACGGGGGGCTACGAGCAGTACTTC.

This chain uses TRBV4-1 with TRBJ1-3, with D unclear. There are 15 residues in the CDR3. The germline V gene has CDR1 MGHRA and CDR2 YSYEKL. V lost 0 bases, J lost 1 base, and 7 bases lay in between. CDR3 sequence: CASSQDFPSGNTIYF. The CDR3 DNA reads TGCGCCAGCAGCCAAGACTTCCCTTCTGGAAACACCATATATTTT.

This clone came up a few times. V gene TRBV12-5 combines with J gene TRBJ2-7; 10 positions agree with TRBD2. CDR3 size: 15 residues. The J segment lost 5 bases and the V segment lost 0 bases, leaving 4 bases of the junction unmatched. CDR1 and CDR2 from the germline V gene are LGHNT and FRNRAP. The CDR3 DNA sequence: TGTGCTAGTGGTTTGGTAAGCGGGAGGGCCCACGAGCAGTACTTC. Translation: CASGLVSGRAHEQYF.

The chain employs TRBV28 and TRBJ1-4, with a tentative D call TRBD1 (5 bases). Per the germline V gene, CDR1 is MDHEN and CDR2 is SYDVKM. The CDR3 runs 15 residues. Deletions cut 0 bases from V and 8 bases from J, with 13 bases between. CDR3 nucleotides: TGTGCCAGCAGTTTATGGTCCGGGGGAGAAGAAAAACTGTTTTTT. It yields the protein CASSLWSGGEEKLFF.

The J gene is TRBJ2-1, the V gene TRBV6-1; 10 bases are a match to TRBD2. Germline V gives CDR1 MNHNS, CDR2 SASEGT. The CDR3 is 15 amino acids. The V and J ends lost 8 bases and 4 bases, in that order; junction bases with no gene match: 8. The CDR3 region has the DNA TGTGCCAGCGAATCTCAGGGACTAGCGTACAATGAGCAGTTCTTC. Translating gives CASESQGLAYNEQFF.

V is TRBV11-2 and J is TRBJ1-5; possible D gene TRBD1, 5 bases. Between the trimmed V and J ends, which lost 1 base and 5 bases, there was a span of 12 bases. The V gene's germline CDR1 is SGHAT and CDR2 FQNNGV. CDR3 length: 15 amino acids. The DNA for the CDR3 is TGTGCCAGCAGCTTAGTGCAGGGCGCTCATCAGCCCCAGCATTTT. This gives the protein CASSLVQGAHQPQHF.

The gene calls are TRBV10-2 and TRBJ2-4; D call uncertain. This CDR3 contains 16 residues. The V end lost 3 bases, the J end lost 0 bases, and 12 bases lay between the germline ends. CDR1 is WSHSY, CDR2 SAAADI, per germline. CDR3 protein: CASSDWQAVAKNIQYF. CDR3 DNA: TGCGCCAGCAGTGATTGGCAGGCCGTAGCCAAAAACATTCAGTACTTC.

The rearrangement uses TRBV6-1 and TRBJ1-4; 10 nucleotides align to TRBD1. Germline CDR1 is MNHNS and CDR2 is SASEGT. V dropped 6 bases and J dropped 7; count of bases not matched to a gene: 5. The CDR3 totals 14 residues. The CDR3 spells CASSADRGGEKLFF. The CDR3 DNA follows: TGTGCCAGCAGCGCGGACAGGGGGGGTGAAAAACTGTTTTTT.

This chain's CDR3 is CASSSQYRGEQYF. DNA of the CDR3: TGTGCCAGCAGTTCACAGTACAGGGGCGAGCAGTACTTC. The chain employs TRBV27 and TRBJ2-7; TRBD1 aligns across 7 bases. The germline CDR1 and CDR2 sequences are MNHEY and SMNVEV (reference sequence). Losses at the gene ends were 4 bases for V and 6 bases for J; bases not matched to a gene: 6. This CDR3 region has 13 residues.